This T cell receptor (beta chain) was profiled in a study of human CD8 memory T cell subsets. The study's findings and limits: Chao1 was used to estimate diversity, and its estimates suggested stem-like memory T cells were more diverse than precursor exhausted T cells. Precursor exhausted and stem-like memory T cell repertoires shared minimal overlap.

Cells classed as stem-like memory CD8+ T cells (TSTEM) were CCR7+ PD-1- TIGIT-. Researchers made TCR beta libraries via UMI-labeled 5' RACE. In the study's own analysis: Each TCR beta library held between roughly 3,000 and 20,000 functional CDR3 beta clonotypes. TCRdb re-called the 5' RACE reads and catalogs CDR3 proteins one per entry, DNA excluded. Here the V and J calls rest on TCRdb's processing, not on the authors' analysis. The table lists about 11,000 distinct CDR3 sequences. As regards this clonotype: Its antigen is undetermined.

This CDR3 contains 14 residues. The V gene's germline CDR1 is PRHDT and CDR2 FYEKMQ (reference sequence). V usage is TRBV13 and J usage is TRBJ1-2; TCRdb's D gene call, TRBD1, goes unchecked for lack of DNA. This clonotype was obtained from a human donor in good health. Material for sequencing was CD8+ stem-like memory T cells (TSCM and TCM) sorted from PBMCs. The subset was: stem-like memory CD8 T cells (TSTEM), CCR7+ PD-1- TIGIT-. The CDR3 is CASSVQGFSYGYTF.